This record concerns one T cell receptor (beta chain) sequence. The sample comes from a study of blood T cell repertoires in COVID-19. Background on the study: COVID-19 samples from acute and convalescent phases originated in the United States, Italy and Spain. T cells, B-cell-depleted T cells, or PBMCs provided the cDNA or gDNA that served as material.

In the source study's methods: Using reference gene primer amplification, nucleated cell counts were estimated. Sequencing was performed with immunoSEQ multiplex PCR; in TCRdb, only in-frame clones are kept and a portion is missing. That table is the source of V, J and clone size, and D and trimming were worked out from the DNA. The repertoire holds about 150,000 clones, with about 90% as singletons. The sequencing sample was made of peripheral blood. The TCR was taken from a middle-aged man with active COVID-19.

The CDR3 here is CATSREEDRDNTEAFF. The CDR3, as DNA: TGTGCCACCAGCAGAGAAGAAGACAGGGACAACACTGAAGCTTTCTTT. The V call is TRBV15, the J call TRBJ1-1, with TRBD1 matching over 7 bases. In germline, CDR1 is LNHNV, CDR2 YYDKDF (reference sequence). After removal of 0 bases from V and 2 bases from J, the junction contained 6 bases not matched to a gene. This CDR3 has 16 residues.